Sequencing of this TCR beta chain was carried out in a study of cytomegalovirus exposure and HLA in healthy donors. Donors counted as nominally healthy when sampled, yet unrecorded immune exposures were likely. Broader study findings: The authors later linked a missense DCLRE1C variant to TCR beta V- and J-gene trimming. Prior analysis indicated that the majority of TCR beta V segments exhibited productivity approximately 90% or approximately 30% of the time. Several of the most significant clusters appeared, in a later analysis, to be linked to common viral pathogens.

This clone turned up a few times. Antigen: not known. The PCR had 60 Vbeta and 13 Jbeta primers. Sequencing was performed with immunoSEQ multiplex PCR; in TCRdb, only in-frame clones are kept and a portion is missing. Of roughly 150,000 clones in the sample, roughly 67% were seen once. V was pared by 3 bases and J by 4 bases, with 2 bases of the junction left unmatched. CDR1 KGHSH and CDR2 LQKENI come from the germline V gene. The CDR3 loop spans 14 amino acids. The rearrangement uses TRBV18 and TRBJ1-3; 8 bases map to TRBD1. The TCR originated in a woman aged 18-35 years in good health and CMV-seropositive. The sequencing input was PBMCs. The CDR3 reads CASSPGQGGNTIYF. Written as DNA, the CDR3 is TGTGCCAGCTCACCCGGACAGGGAGGAAACACCATATATTTT.